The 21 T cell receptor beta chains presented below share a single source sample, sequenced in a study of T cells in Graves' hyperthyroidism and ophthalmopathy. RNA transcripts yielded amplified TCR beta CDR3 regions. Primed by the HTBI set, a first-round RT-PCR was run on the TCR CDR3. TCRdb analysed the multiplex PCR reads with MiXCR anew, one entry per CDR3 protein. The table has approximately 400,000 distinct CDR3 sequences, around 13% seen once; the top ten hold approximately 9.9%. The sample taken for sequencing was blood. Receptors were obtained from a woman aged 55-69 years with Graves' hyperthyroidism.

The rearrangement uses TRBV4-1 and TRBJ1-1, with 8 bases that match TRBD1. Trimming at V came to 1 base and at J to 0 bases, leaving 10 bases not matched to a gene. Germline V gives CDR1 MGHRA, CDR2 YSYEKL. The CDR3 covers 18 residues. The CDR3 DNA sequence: TGCGCCAGCAGCCAAGCCTCACAGGGGGATGGGATGAACACTGAAGCTTTCTTT. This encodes CASSQASQGDGMNTEAFF.

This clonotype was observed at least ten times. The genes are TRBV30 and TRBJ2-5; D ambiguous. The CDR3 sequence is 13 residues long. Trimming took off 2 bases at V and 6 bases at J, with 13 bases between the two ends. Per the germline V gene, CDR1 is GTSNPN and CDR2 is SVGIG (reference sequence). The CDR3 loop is CAWSLNVRQTQYF. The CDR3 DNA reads TGTGCCTGGAGTCTAAACGTGAGACAGACCCAGTACTTC. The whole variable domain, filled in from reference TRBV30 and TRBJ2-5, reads SQTIHQWPATLVQPVGSPLSLECTVEGTSNPNLYWYRQAAGRGLQLLFYSVGIGQISSEVPQNLSASRPQDRQFILSSKKLLLSDSGFYLCAWSLNVRQTQYFGPGTRLLVL.

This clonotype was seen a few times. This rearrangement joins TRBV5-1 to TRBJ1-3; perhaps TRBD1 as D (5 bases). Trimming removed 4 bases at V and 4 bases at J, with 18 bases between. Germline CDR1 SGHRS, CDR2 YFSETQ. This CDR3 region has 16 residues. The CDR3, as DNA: TGCGCCAGCAGCCGGGGGGGGAATCGTCGGGGAAACACCATATATTTT. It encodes CASSRGGNRRGNTIYF.

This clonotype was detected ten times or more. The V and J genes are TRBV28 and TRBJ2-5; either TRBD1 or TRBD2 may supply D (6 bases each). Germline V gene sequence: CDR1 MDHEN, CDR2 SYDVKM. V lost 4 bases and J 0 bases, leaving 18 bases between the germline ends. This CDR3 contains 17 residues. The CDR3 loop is CASSSGAQAPYQETQYF. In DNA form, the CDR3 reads TGTGCCAGCAGTTCGGGGGCGCAAGCCCCCTACCAAGAGACCCAGTACTTC.

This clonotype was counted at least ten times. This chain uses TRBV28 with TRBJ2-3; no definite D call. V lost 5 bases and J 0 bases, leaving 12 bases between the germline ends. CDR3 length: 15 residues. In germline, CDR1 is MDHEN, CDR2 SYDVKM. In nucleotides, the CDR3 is TGTGCCAGCAGTACAAGGACGACTAGCACAGATACGCAGTATTTT. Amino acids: CASSTRTTSTDTQYF.

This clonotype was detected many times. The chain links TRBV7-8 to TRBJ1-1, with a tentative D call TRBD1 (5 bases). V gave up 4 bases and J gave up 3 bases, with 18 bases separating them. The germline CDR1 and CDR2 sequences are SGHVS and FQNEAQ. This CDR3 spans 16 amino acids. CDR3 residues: CASSSKERGLDTEAFF. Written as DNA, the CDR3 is TGTGCCAGCAGCTCTAAGGAGAGGGGATTGGACACTGAAGCTTTCTTT.

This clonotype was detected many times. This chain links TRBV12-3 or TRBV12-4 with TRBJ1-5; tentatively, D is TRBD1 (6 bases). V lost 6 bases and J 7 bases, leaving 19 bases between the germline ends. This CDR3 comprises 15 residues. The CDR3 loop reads CASSLEWGREQPQHF. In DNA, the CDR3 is TGTGCCAGCAGCCTTGAGTGGGGGCGCGAACAGCCCCAGCATTTT.

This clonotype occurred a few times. The DNA for the CDR3 is TGTGCCAGCAGCGTAGTGGGCGGGACGTCCGATACGCAGTATTTT. This codes for CASSVVGGTSDTQYF. The chain recombines TRBV9 with TRBJ2-3; perhaps TRBD2 as D (6 bases). This CDR3 comprises 15 residues. Germline assignment: CDR1 SGDLS and CDR2 YYNGEE. V lost 0 bases and J lost 6, with 14 bases in between.

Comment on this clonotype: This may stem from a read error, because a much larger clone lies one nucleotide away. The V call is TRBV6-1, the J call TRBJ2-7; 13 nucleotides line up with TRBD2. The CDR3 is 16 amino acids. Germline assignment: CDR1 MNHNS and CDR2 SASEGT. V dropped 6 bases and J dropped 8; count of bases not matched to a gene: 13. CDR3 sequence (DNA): TGTGCCAGCAGGCCCGGGACTAGCGGGGTGACTACGCAGCAGTACTTC. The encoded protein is CASRPGTSGVTTQQYF.

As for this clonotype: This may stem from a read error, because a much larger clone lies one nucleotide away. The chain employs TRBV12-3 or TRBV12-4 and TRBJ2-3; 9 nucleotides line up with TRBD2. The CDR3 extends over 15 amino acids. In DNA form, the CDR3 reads TGTGCCAGCAGCCTTAGCGGGAGCTACGCAGATACGCGGTATTTT. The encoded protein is CASSLSGSYADTRYF.

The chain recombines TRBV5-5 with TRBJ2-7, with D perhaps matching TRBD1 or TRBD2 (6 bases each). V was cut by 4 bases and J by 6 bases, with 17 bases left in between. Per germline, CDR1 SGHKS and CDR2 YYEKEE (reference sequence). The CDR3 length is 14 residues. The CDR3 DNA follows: TGTGCCAGCAGCGTACTCTCGGGGGCCGGCGAGCAGTACTTC. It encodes CASSVLSGAGEQYF.

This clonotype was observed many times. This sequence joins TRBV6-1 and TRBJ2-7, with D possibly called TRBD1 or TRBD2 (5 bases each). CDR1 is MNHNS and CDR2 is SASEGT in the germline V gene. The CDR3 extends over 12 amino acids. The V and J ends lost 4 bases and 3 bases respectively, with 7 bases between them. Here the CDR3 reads CASSGDRYEQYF. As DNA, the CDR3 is TGTGCCAGCAGTGGGGACCGCTACGAGCAGTACTTC.

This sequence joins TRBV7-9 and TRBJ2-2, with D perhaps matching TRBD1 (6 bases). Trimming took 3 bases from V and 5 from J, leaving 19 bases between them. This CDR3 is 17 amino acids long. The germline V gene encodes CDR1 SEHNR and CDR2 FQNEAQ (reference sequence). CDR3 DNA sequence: TGTGCCAGCAGCTTGTGGACAGCCCCCGCCCGTACCGGGGAGCTGTTTTTT. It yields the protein CASSLWTAPARTGELFF.

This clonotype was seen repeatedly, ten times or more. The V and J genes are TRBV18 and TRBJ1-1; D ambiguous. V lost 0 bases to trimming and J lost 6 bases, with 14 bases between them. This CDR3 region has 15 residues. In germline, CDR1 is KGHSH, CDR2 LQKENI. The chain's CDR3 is CASSPPADSIAEAFF. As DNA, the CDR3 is TGTGCCAGCTCACCACCTGCGGATTCGATCGCTGAAGCTTTCTTT. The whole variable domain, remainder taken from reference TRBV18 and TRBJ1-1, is NAGVMQNPRHLVRRRGQEARLRCSPMKGHSHVYWYRQLPEEGLKFMVYLQKENIIDESGMPKERFSAEFPKEGPSILRIQQVVRGDSAAYFCASSPPADSIAEAFFGQGTRLTVV.

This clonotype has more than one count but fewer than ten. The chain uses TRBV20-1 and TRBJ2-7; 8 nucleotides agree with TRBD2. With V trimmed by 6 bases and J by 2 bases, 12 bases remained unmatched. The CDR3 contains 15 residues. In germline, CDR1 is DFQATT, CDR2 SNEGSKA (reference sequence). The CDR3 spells CSAPGLAGNPYEQYF. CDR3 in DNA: TGCAGTGCCCCGGGGCTAGCGGGCAATCCCTACGAGCAGTACTTC.

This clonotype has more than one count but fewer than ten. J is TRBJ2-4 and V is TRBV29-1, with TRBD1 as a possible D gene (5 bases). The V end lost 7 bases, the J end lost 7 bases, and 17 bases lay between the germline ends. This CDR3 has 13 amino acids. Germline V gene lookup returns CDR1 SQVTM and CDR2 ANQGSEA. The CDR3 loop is CSAEAQGGNIQYF. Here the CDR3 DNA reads TGCAGCGCCGAGGCGCAGGGTGGGAACATTCAGTACTTC. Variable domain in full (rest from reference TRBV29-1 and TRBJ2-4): SAVISQKPSRDICQRGTSLTIQCQVDSQVTMMFWYRQQPGQSLTLIATANQGSEATYESGFVIDKFPISRPNLTFSTLTVSNMSPEDSSIYLCSAEAQGGNIQYFGAGTRLSVL.

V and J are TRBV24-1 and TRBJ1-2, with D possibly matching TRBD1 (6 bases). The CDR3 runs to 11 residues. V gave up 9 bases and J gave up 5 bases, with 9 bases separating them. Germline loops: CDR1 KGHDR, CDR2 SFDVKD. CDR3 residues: CATGGPYGYTF. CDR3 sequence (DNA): TGTGCCACCGGGGGCCCGTATGGCTACACCTTC.

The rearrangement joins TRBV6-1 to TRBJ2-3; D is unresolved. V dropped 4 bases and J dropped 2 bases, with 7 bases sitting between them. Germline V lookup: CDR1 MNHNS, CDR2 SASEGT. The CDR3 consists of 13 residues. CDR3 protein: CASSGVYTDTQYF. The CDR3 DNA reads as TGTGCCAGCAGTGGGGTATACACAGATACGCAGTATTTT.

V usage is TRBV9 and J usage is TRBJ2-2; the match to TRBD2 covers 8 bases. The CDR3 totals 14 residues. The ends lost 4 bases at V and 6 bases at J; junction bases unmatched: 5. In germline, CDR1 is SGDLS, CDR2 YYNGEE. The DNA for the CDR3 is TGTGCCAGCAGCCCCCGGGAGGGCTCCGGGGAGCTGTTTTTT. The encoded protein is CASSPREGSGELFF.

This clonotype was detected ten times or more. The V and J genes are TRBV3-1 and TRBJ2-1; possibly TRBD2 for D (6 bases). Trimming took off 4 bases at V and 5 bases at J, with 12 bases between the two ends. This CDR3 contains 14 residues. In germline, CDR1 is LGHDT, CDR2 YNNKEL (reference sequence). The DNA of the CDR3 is TGTGCCAGCAGCCGAGCTAGCGAGAACAATGAGCAGTTCTTC. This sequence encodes CASSRASENNEQFF.

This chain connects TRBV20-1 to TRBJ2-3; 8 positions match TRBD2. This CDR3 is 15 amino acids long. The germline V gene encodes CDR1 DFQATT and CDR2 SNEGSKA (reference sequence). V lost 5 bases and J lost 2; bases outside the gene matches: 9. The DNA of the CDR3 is TGCAGTGCTCAGCGAATAGCGGGAAACACAGATACGCAGTATTTT. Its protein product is CSAQRIAGNTDTQYF.